This T cell receptor beta chain comes out of a study of identical twins. The germline V gene encodes CDR1 SGHDN and CDR2 FVKESK. V gave up 1 base and J gave up 3 bases, with 13 bases separating them. The CDR3 consists of 15 residues. Remarks on this clonotype: What it binds is not known.

Whole-study results and caveats: Because invariant MAIT and iNKT cells could be present, zero-insertion analyses could be partly confounded.

Using its own MiXCR run on the 5' RACE reads, TCRdb lists one record per CDR3 protein. Among a few hundred thousand distinct CDR3 sequences listed, 9.5% to 10% were seen once. In every case, the donor was a healthy Caucasian. These data also featured in a second study, about yellow fever vaccine responses in identical twins.

The sample comprised PBMCs. The TCR originated in a woman under 30 in good health. The V gene is TRBV14, the J gene TRBJ2-7; D is perhaps TRBD1 or TRBD2 (5 bases each). The CDR3 nucleotides are TGTGCCAGCAGCCAAGCACTGGGACGGAGCTACGAGCAGTACTTC. The encoded protein is CASSQALGRSYEQYF.